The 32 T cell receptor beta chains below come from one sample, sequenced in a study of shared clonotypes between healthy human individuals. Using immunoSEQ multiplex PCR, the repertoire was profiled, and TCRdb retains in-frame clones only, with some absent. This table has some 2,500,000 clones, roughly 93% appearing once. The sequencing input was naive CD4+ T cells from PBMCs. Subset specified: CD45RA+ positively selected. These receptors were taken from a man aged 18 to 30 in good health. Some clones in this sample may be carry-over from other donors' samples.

CDR3 DNA: TGTGCCAGCAGCCTGGACAGACTCGCTGAAGCTTTCTTT. It yields the protein CASSLDRLAEAFF. This chain connects TRBV28 to TRBJ1-1; D is perhaps TRBD1 (6 bases). This CDR3 contains 13 residues. CDR1 MDHEN and CDR2 SYDVKM come from the germline V gene. Trimming removed 6 bases at V and 6 bases at J, with 14 bases between.

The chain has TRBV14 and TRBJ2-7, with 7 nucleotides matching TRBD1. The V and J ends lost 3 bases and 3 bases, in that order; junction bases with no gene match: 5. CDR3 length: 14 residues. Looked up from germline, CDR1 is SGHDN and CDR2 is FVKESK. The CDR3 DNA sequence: TGTGCCAGCAGCCACCGGGACAGCCTCTACGAGCAGTACTTC. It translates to CASSHRDSLYEQYF.

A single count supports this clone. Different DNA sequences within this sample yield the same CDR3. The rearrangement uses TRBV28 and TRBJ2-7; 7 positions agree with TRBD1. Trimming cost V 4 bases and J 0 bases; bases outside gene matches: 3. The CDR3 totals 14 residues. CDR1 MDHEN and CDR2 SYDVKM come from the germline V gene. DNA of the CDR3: TGTGCCAGCAGTTCGGGACAGACCTCCTACGAGCAGTACTTC. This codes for CASSSGQTSYEQYF.

CDR3 bases: TGTGCCAGCAATTCCGGGACTAGCGGGACGGATGAGCAGTTCTTC. Translating gives CASNSGTSGTDEQFF. This sequence joins TRBV11-1 and TRBJ2-1; the match to TRBD2 covers 13 bases. Germline CDR1 SGHAT, CDR2 FQDESV (reference sequence). The CDR3 runs 15 residues. J gave up 8 bases and V 7 bases, and 8 bases lay outside the gene matches.

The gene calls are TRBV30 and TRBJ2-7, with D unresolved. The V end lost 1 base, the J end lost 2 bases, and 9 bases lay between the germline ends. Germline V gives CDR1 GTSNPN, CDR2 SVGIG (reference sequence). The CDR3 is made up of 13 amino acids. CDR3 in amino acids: CAWSEPTAYEQYF. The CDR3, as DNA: TGTGCCTGGAGTGAGCCTACTGCCTACGAGCAGTACTTC.

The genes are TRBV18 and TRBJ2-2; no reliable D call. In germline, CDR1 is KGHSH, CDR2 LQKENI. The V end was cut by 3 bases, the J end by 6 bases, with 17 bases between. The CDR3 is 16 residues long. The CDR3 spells CASSPPANTLSGELFF. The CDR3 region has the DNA TGTGCCAGCTCACCTCCGGCTAACACACTTTCCGGGGAGCTGTTTTTT. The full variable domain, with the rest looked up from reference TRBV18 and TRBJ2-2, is NAGVMQNPRHLVRRRGQEARLRCSPMKGHSHVYWYRQLPEEGLKFMVYLQKENIIDESGMPKERFSAEFPKEGPSILRIQQVVRGDSAAYFCASSPPANTLSGELFFGEGSRLTVL.

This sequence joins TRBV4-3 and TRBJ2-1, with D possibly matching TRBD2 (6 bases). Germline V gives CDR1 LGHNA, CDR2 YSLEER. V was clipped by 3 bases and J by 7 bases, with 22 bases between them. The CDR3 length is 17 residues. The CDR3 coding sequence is TGCGCCAGCAGCCAGGGTCGGGTTTTCCGGGAGCTGAATGAGCAGTTCTTC. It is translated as CASSQGRVFRELNEQFF.

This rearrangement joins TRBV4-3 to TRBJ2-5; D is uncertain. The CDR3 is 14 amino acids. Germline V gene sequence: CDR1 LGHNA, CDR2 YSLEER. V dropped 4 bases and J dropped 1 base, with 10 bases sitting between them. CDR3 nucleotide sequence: TGCGCCAGCAGCCGCGGCTTAAGCCAAGAGACCCAGTACTTC. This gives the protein CASSRGLSQETQYF.

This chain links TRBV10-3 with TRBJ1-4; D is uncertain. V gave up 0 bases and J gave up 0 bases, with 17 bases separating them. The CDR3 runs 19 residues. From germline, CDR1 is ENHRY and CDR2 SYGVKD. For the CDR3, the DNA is TGTGCCATCAGTGAGTCGATGGGGAAGTCACCCGCAACTAATGAAAAACTGTTTTTT. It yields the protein CAISESMGKSPATNEKLFF.

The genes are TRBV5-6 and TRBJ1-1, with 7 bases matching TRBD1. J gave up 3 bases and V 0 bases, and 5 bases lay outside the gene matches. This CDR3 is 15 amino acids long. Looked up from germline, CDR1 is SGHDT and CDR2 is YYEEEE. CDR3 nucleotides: TGTGCCAGCAGCTTGGCACCGACAGGGTACACTGAAGCTTTCTTT. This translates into CASSLAPTGYTEAFF.

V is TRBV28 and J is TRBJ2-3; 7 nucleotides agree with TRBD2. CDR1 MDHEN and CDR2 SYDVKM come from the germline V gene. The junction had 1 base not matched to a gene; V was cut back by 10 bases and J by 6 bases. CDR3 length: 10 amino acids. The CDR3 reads CATGGDTQYF. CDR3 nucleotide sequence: TGTGCCACCGGGGGGGATACGCAGTATTTT. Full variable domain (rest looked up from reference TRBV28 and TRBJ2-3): DVKVTQSSRYLVKRTGEKVFLECVQDMDHENMFWYRQDPGLGLRLIYFSYDVKMKEKGDIPEGYSVSREKKERFSLILESASTNQTSMYLCATGGDTQYFGPGTRLTVL.

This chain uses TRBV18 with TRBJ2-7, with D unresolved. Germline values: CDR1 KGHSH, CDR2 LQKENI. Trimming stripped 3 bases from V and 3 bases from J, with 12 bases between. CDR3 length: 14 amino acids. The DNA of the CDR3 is TGTGCCAGCTCACCCGGCAGGTCCTTCTACGAGCAGTACTTC. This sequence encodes CASSPGRSFYEQYF.

Here the CDR3 reads CASSQLSSAELSTDTQYF. The CDR3 DNA reads as TGCGCCAGCAGCCAACTTTCCTCAGCGGAGCTTAGCACAGATACGCAGTATTTT. J is TRBJ2-3 and V is TRBV4-1, with a weak D call TRBD2 (5 bases). Germline CDR1 reads MGHRA; CDR2 reads YSYEKL. V lost 2 bases and J lost 0, with 18 bases in between. This CDR3 is built from 18 residues.

In DNA form, the CDR3 reads TGCGCCAGCAGCTTGGGGGACAGGACGAACACCGGGGAGCTGTTTTTT. The encoded protein is CASSLGDRTNTGELFF. This chain uses TRBV5-1 with TRBJ2-2; 8 bases are shared with TRBD1. V was clipped by 0 bases and J by 0 bases; unmatched bases: 1. The CDR3 is made up of 16 amino acids. Germline-derived CDR1 and CDR2 are SGHRS and YFSETQ.

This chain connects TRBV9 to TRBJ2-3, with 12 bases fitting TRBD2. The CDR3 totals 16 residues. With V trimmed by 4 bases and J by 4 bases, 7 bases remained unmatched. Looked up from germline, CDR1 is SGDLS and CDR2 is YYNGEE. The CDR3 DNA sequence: TGTGCCAGCAGCACTTCGACTAGCGGGAGACCAGATACGCAGTATTTT. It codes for CASSTSTSGRPDTQYF.

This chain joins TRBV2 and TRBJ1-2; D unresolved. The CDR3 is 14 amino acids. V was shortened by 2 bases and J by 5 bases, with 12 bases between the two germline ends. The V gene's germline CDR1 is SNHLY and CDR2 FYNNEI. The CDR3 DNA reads TGTGCCAGCAGTGAATTGGTCTCTGGATATGGCTACACCTTC. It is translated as CASSELVSGYGYTF.

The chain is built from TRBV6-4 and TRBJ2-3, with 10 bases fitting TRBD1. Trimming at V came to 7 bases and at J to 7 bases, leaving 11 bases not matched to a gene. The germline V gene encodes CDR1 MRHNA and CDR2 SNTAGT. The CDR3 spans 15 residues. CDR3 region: CASNLQTGGGNTQYF. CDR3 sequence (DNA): TGTGCCAGCAATCTACAGACAGGGGGCGGAAATACGCAGTATTTT.

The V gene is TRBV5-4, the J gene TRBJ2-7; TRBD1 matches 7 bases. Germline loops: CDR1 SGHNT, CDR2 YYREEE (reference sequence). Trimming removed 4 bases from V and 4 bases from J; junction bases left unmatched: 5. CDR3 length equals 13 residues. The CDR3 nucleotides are TGTGCCAGCAGCCAGGGACAGCAATACGAGCAGTACTTC. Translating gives CASSQGQQYEQYF.

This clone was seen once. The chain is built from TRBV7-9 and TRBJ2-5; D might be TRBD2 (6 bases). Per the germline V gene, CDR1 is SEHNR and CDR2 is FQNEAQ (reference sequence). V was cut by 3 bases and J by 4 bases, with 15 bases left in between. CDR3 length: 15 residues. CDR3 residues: CASSFPGLAGETQYF. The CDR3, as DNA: TGTGCCAGCAGCTTCCCGGGACTCGCGGGAGAGACCCAGTACTTC.

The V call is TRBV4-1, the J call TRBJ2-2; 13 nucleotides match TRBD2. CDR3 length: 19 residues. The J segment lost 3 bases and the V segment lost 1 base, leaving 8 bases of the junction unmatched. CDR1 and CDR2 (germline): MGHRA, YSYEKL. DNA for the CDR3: TGCGCCAGCAGCCAAGGTTCGGGACTAGCGGGATGGGACACCGGGGAGCTGTTTTTT. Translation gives CASSQGSGLAGWDTGELFF.

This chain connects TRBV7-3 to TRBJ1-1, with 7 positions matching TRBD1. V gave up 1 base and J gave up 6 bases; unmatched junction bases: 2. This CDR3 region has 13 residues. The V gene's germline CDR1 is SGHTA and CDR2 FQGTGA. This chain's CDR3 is CASSLSQGAEAFF. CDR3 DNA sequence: TGTGCCAGCAGCTTAAGTCAGGGGGCTGAAGCTTTCTTT.

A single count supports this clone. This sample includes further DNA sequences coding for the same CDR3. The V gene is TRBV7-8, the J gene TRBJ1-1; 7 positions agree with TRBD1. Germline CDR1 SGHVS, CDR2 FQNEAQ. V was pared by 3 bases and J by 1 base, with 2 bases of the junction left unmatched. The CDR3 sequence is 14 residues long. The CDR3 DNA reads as TGTGCCAGCAGCTTCGGGACAGAGAACACTGAAGCTTTCTTT. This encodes CASSFGTENTEAFF. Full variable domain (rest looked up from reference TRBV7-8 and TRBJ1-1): GAGVSQSPRYKVAKRGQDVALRCDPISGHVSLFWYQQALGQGPEFLTYFQNEAQLDKSGLPSDRFFAERPEGSVSTLKIQRTQQEDSAVYLCASSFGTENTEAFFGQGTRLTVV.

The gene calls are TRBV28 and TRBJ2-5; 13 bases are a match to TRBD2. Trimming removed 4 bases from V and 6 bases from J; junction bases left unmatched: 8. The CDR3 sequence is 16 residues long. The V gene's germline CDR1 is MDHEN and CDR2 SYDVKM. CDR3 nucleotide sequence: TGTGCCAGCAGTTCCCGGACTAGCGGGAGTTGGAAGACCCAGTACTTC. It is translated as CASSSRTSGSWKTQYF. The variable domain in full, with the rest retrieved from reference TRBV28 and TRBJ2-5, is DVKVTQSSRYLVKRTGEKVFLECVQDMDHENMFWYRQDPGLGLRLIYFSYDVKMKEKGDIPEGYSVSREKKERFSLILESASTNQTSMYLCASSSRTSGSWKTQYFGPGTRLLVL.

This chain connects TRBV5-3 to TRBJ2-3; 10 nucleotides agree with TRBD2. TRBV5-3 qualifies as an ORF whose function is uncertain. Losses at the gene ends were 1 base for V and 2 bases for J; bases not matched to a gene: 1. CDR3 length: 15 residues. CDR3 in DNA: TGTGCCAGAAGCTTGACTAGCGGGGACACAGATACGCAGTATTTT. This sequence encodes CARSLTSGDTDTQYF.

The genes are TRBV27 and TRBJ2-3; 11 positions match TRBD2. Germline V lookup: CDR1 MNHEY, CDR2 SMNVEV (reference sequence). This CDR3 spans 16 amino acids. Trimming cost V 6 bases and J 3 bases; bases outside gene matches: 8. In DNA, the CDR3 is TGTGCCAGCAGCCTAACTAGCGGGAGTACGACAGATACGCAGTATTTT. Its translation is CASSLTSGSTTDTQYF.

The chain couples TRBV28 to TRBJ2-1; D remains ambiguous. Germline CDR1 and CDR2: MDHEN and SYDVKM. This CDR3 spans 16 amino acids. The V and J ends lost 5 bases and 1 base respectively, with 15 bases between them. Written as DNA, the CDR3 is TGTGCCAGCAGTCCGCCTCTTTCGGTTTCCTACAATGAGCAGTTCTTC. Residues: CASSPPLSVSYNEQFF.

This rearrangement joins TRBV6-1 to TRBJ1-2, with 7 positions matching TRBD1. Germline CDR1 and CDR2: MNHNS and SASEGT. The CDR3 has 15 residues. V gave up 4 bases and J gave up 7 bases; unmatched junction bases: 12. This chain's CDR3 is CASSGSPGQVFGYTF. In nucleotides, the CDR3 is TGTGCCAGCAGTGGCTCCCCCGGACAGGTCTTTGGCTACACCTTC.

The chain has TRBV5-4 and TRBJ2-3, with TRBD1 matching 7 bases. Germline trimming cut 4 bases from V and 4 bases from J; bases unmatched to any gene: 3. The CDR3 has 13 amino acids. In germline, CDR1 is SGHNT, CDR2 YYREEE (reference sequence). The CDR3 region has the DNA TGTGCCAGCAGCCCCCAGGGGGCAGATACGCAGTATTTT. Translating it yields CASSPQGADTQYF.

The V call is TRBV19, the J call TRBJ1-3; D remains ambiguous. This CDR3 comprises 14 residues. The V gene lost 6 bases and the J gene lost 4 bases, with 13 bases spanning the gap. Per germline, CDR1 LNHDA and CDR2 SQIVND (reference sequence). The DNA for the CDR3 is TGTGCCAGTAGACCTCAGGTAGCGGGAAACACCATATATTTT. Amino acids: CASRPQVAGNTIYF.

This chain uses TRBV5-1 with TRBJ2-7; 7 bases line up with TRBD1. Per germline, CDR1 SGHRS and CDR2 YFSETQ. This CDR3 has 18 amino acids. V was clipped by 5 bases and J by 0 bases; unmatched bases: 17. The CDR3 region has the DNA TGCGCCAGCAGTTTCGCTATCACCGGGACAGTTAACTCCTACGAGCAGTACTTC. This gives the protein CASSFAITGTVNSYEQYF.

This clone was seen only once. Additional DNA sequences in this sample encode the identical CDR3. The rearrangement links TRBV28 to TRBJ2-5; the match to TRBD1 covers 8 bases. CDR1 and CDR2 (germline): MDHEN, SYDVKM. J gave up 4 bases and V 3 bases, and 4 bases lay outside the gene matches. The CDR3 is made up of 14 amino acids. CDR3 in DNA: TGTGCCAGCAGTTTTAGACAGGGGAGAGAGACCCAGTACTTC. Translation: CASSFRQGRETQYF.

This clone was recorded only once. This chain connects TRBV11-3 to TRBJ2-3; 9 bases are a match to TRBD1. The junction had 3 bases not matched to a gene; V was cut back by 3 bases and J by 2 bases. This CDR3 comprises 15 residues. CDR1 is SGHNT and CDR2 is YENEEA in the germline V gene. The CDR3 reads CASSFDRGDTDTQYF. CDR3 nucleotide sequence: TGTGCCAGCAGCTTTGACAGGGGGGACACAGATACGCAGTATTTT.